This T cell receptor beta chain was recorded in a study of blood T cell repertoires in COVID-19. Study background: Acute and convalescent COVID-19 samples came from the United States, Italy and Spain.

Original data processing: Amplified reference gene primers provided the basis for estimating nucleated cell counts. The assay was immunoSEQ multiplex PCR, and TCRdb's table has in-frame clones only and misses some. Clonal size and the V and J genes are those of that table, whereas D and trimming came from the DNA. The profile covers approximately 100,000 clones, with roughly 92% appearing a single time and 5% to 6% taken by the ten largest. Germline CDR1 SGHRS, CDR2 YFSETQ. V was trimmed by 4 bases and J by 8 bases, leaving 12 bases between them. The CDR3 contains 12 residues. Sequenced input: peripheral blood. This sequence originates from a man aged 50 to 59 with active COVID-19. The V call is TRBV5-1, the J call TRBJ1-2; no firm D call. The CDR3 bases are TGCGCCAGCAGCGGAAGCCGCGGGGGCTACACCTTC. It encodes CASSGSRGGYTF.